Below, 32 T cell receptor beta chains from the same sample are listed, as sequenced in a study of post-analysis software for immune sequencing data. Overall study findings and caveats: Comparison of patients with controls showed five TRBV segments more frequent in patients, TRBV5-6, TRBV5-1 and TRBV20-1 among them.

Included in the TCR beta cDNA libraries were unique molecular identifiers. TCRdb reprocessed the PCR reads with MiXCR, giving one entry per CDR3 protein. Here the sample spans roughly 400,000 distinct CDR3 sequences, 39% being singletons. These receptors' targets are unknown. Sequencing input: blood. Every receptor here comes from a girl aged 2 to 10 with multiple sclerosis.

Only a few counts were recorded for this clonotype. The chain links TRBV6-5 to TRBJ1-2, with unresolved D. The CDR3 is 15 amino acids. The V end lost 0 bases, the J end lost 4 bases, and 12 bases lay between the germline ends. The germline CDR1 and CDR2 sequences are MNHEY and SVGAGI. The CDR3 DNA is TGTGCCAGCAGTTACTCGCTGGGCCCCAGCTATGGCTACACCTTC. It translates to CASSYSLGPSYGYTF.

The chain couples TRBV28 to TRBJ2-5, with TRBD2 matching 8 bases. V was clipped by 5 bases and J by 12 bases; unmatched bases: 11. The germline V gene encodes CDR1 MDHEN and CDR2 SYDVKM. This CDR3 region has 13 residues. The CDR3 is CASSPTPGLDKYF. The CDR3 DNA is TGTGCCAGCAGTCCCACGCCGGGACTAGATAAGTACTTC.

CDR3 bases: TGTGCCAGCATTAGACAGGGGGACGAAAAACTGTTTTTT. Translating gives CASIRQGDEKLFF. J is TRBJ1-4 and V is TRBV2; 9 bases fit TRBD1. Unmatched junction bases numbered 5, after V lost 7 bases and J lost 8 bases. This CDR3 comprises 13 residues. Germline loops: CDR1 SNHLY, CDR2 FYNNEI.

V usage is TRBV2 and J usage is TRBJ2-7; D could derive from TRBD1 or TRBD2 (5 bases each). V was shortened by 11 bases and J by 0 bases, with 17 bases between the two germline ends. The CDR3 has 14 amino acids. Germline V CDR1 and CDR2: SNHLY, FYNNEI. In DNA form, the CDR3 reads TGTGCCTGCATGGGGGTGAAAAGCTCCTACGAGCAGTACTTC. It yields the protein CACMGVKSSYEQYF.

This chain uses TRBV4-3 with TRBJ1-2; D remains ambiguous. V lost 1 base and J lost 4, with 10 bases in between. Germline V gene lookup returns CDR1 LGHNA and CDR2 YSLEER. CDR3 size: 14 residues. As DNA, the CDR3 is TGCGCCAGCAGCCAAGGACTGTCTATCTATGGCTACACCTTC. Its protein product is CASSQGLSIYGYTF.

The CDR3 nucleotides read TGTGCCAGCAGCGTAGCTGGGACAGGGGGCTCCTACAATGAGCAGTTCTTC. Translated, it gives CASSVAGTGGSYNEQFF. The chain has TRBV9 and TRBJ2-1; 11 positions match TRBD1. The CDR3 loop spans 17 amino acids. V was clipped by 0 bases and J by 0 bases; unmatched bases: 2. The germline gives CDR1 SGDLS, CDR2 YYNGEE.

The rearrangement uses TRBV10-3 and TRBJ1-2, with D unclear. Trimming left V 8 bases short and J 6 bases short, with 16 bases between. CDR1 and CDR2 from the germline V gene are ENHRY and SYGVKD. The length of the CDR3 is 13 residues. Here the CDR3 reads CAIGLREKDGYTF. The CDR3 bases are TGTGCCATCGGCCTGCGGGAGAAGGATGGCTACACCTTC.

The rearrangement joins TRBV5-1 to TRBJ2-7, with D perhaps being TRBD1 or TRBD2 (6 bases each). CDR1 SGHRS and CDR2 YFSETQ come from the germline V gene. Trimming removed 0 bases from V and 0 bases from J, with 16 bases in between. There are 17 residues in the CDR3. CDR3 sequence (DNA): TGCGCCAGCAGCTTGGACCCTAACGGGGGCAGCTCCTACGAGCAGTACTTC. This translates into CASSLDPNGGSSYEQYF.

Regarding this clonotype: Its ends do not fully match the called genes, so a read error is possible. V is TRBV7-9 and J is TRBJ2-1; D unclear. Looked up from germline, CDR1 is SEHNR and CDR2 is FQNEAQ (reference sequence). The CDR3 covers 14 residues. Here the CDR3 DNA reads TGTGCCAGCAGCTTACTTACTCCCTACAATGAGCGGTTCTTC. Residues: CASSLLTPYNERFF.

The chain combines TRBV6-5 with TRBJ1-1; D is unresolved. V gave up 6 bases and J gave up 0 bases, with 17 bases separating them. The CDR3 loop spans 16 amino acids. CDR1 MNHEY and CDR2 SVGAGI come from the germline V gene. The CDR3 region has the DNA TGTGCCAGCAGGCCTTACCCGGGCGGCGTGAACACTGAAGCTTTCTTT. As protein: CASRPYPGGVNTEAFF.

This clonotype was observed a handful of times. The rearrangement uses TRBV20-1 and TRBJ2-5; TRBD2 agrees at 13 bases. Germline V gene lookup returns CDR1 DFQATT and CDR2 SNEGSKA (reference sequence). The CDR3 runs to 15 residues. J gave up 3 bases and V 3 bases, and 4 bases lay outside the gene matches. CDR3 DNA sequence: TGCAGTGCTAGTGTACTAGCGGGGGGGAAAGAGACCCAGTACTTC. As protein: CSASVLAGGKETQYF.

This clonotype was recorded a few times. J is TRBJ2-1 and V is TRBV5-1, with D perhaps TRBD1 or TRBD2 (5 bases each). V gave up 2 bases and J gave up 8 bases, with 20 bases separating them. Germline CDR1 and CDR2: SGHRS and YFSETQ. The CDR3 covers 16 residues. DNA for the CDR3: TGCGCCAGCAGCTTAGCAGGGACGGCCTGGACCTATGAGCAGTTCTTC. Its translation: CASSLAGTAWTYEQFF.

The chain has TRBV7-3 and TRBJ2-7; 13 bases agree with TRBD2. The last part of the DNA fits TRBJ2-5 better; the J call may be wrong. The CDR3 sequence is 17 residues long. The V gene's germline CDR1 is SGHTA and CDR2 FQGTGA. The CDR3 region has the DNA TGTGCCAGCAGCCCAGGACTAGCGGGGGCGACCCAAGAGACCCAGTACTTC. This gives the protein CASSPGLAGATQETQYF.

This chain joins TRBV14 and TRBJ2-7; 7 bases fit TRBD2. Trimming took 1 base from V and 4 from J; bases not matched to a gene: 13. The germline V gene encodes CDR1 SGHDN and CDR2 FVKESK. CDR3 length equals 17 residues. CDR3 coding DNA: TGTGCCAGCAGCCAAGGTCACCGGGACTACGAAAATTACGAGCAGTACTTC. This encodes CASSQGHRDYENYEQYF.

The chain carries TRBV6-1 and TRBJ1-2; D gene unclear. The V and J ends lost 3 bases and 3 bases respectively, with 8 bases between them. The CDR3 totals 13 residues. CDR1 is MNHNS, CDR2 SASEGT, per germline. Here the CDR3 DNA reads TGTGCCAGCAGTGAGACGGCACACTATGGCTACACCTTC. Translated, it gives CASSETAHYGYTF.

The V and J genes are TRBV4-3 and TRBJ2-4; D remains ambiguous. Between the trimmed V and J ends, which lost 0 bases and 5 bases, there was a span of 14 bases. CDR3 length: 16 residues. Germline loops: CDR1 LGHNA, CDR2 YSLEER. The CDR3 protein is CASSQEHSGWENIQYF. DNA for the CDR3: TGCGCCAGCAGCCAAGAGCACAGTGGGTGGGAAAACATTCAGTACTTC.

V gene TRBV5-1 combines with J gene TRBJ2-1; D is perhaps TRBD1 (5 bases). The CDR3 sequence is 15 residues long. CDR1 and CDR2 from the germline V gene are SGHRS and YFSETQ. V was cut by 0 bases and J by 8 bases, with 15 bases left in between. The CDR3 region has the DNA TGCGCCAGCAGCTTGGCAGGGAATGCGGCATATGAGCAGTTCTTC. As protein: CASSLAGNAAYEQFF.

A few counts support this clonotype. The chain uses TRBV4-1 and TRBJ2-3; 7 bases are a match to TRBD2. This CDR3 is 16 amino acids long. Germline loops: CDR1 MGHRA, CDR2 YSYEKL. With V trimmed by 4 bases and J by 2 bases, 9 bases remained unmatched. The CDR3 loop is CASSPPGGGPTDTQYF. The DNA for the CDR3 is TGCGCCAGCAGCCCCCCAGGCGGGGGTCCCACAGATACGCAGTATTTT.

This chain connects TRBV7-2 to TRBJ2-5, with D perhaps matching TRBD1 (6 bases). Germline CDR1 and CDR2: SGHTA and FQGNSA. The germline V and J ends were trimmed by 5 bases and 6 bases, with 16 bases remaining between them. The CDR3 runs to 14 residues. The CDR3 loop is CASSPTGTAKTQYF. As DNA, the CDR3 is TGTGCCAGCAGCCCTACAGGGACGGCGAAGACCCAGTACTTC.

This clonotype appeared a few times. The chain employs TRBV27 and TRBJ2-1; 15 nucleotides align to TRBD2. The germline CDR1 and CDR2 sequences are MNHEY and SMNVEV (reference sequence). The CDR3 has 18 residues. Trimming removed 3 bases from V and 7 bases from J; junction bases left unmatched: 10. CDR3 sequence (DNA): TGTGCCAGCAGTTTGGGACTAGCGGGAGGAGGTCTAAGGAATGAGCAGTTCTTC. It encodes CASSLGLAGGGLRNEQFF.

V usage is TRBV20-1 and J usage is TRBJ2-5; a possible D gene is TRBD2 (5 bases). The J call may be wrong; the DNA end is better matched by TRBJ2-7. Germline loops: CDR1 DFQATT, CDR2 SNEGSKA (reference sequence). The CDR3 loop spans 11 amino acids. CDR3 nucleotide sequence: TGCAGTGCTAAGGGCGGGTACGAGCAGTACTTC. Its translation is CSAKGGYEQYF.

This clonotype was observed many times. CDR3 nucleotides: TGTGCCAGCAGTTTAAAGGAGCGGGGGGCCGTTGAGCAGTTCTTC. It specifies CASSLKERGAVEQFF. The chain carries TRBV28 and TRBJ2-1, with 9 nucleotides matching TRBD2. The CDR3 extends over 15 amino acids. V trimming: 2 bases; J trimming: 9 bases; junction bases outside the gene matches: 8. The germline V gene has CDR1 MDHEN and CDR2 SYDVKM.

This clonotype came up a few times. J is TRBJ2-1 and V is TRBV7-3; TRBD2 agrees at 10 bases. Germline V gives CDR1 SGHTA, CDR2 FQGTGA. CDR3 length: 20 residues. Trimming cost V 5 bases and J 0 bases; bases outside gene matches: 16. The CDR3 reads CASSDRGWLAGEGSYNEQFF. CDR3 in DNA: TGTGCCAGCAGCGATCGGGGTTGGCTAGCGGGGGAGGGCTCCTACAATGAGCAGTTCTTC.

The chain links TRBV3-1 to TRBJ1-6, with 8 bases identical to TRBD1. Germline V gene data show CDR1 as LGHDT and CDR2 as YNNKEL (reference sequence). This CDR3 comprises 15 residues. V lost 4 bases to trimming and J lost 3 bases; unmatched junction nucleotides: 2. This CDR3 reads CASSPGTGYNSPLHF. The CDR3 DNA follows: TGTGCCAGCAGCCCAGGGACAGGCTATAATTCACCCCTCCACTTT.

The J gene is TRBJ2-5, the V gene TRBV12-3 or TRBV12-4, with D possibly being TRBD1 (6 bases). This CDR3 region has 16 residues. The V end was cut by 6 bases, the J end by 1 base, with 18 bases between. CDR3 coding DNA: TGTGCCAGCAGAAATAACAGGGTTCTGACCCAAGAGACCCAGTACTTC. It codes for CASRNNRVLTQETQYF.

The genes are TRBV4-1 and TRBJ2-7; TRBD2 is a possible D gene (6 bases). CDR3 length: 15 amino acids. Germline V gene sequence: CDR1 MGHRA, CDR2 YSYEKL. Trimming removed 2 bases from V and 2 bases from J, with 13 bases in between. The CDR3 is CASSQFQEGTYEQYF. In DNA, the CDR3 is TGCGCCAGCAGCCAATTCCAGGAGGGAACCTACGAGCAGTACTTC.

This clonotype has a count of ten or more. The CDR3 loop is CASSPGTANQPQHF. The CDR3 DNA follows: TGTGCCAGCAGCCCGGGGACAGCCAATCAGCCCCAGCATTTT. The V gene is TRBV11-2, the J gene TRBJ1-5, with TRBD1 matching over 7 bases. Germline CDR1 is SGHAT and CDR2 is FQNNGV. The CDR3 has 14 residues. V trimming: 5 bases; J trimming: 3 bases; junction bases outside the gene matches: 4.

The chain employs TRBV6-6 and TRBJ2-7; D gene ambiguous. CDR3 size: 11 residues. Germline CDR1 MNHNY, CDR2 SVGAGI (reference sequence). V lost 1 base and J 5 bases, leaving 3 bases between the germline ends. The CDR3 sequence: CASSYFHEQYF. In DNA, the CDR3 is TGTGCCAGCAGTTACTTCCACGAGCAGTACTTC.

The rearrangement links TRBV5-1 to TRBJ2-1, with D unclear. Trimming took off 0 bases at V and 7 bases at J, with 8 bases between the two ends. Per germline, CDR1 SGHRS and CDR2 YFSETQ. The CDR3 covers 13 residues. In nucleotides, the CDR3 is TGCGCCAGCAGCTTGGTTGTCGGGAATGAGCAGTTCTTC. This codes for CASSLVVGNEQFF.

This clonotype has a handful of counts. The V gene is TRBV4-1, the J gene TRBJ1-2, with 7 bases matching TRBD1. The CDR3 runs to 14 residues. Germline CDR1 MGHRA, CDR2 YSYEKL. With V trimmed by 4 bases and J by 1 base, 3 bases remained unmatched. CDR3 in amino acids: CASSRDSYNYGYTF. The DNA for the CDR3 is TGCGCCAGCAGCCGGGACAGCTATAACTATGGCTACACCTTC.

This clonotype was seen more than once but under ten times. The CDR3 nucleotides read TGCAGTGCTAGGATGGTGAGGCAGGGGCGGGTCGGCACTGAAGCTTTCTTT. The encoded protein is CSARMVRQGRVGTEAFF. This chain uses TRBV20-1 with TRBJ1-1, with D tentatively TRBD1 (6 bases). Germline CDR1 and CDR2: DFQATT and SNEGSKA (reference sequence). The CDR3 totals 17 residues. Trimming shortened V by 3 bases and J by 4 bases, and 24 bases separated the two germline ends.

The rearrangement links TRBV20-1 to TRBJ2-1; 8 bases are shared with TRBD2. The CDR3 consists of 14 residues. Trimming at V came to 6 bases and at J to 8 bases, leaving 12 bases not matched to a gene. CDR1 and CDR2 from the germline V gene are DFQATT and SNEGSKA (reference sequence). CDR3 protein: CSALRLAGGYEQFF. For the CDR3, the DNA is TGCAGTGCCCTCCGCCTGGCGGGAGGATATGAGCAGTTCTTC.